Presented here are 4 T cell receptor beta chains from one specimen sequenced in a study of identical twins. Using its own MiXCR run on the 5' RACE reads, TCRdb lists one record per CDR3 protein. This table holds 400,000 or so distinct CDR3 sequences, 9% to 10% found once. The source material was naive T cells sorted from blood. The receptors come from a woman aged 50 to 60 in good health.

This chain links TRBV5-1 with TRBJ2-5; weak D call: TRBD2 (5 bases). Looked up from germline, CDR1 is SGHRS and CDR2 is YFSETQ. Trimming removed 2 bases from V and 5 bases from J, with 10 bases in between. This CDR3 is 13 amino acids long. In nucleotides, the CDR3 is TGCGCCAGCAGCTTTAAAGGCGGGGAGACCCAGTACTTC. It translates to CASSFKGGETQYF.

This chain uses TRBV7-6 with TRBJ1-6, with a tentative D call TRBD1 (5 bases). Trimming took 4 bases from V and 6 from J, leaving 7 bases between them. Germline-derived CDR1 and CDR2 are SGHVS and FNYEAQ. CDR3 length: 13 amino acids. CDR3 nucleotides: TGTGCCAGCAGCTGGGGGTCTAATTCACCCCTCCACTTT. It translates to CASSWGSNSPLHF.

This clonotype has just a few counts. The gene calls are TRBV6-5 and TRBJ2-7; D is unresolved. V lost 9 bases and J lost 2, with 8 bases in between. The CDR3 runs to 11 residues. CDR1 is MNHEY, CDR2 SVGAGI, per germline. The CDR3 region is CASTGAYEQYF. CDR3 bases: TGTGCCAGTACGGGTGCCTACGAGCAGTACTTC.

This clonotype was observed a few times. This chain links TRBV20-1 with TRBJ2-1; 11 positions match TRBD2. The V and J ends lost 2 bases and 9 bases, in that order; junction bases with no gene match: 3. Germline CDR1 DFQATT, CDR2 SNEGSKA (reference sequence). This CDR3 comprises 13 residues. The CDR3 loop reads CSARLAGGFEQFF. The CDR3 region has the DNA TGCAGTGCTAGACTAGCGGGAGGATTTGAGCAGTTCTTC.